These T cell receptor beta chains were read from a single sample in a study of cytomegalovirus exposure and HLA in healthy donors. Data came from immunoSEQ multiplex PCR; TCRdb stores just in-frame clones and leaves some out. The sample has 200,000 or so clones, about 84% seen once. Sequencing input: PBMCs. The receptors stem from a human donor in good health. Each CDR3 is given with its conserved first and last residue. The D gene is left open where the match is weak. Size values are once, few and many counts, or a class for expanded clones, and some rows have none.

>TRBJ2-3|.|TRBV19|.|14
CASSMAGRTDTQYF
TGTGCCAGTAGTATGGCGGGGCGGACAGATACGCAGTATTTT
>TRBJ2-5|.|TRBV5-4|TRBD1|15
CASSKPDRYQETQYF
TGTGCCAGCAGCAAACCGGACAGGTACCAAGAGACCCAGTACTTC
>TRBJ2-7|.|TRBV5-4|TRBD2|15
CASSLAGLAGYEQYF
TGTGCCAGCAGCTTGGCGGGGCTAGCGGGATACGAGCAGTACTTC
>TRBJ2-4|.|TRBV14|.|15
CASSQASRAKNIQYF
TGTGCCAGCAGCCAAGCTAGTCGGGCCAAAAACATTCAGTACTTC
>TRBJ1-1|.|TRBV18|.|13
CASSSGSETEAFF
TGTGCCAGCTCGAGTGGTTCTGAGACTGAAGCTTTCTTT
>TRBJ2-7|.|TRBV11-2|TRBD2|14
CASSLGLASDEQYF
TGTGCCAGCAGCTTAGGACTAGCTTCCGACGAGCAGTACTTC
>TRBJ2-5|once|TRBV11-2|.|15
CASSRIPGVGETQYF
TGTGCCAGCAGTCGAATCCCGGGAGTCGGAGAGACCCAGTACTTC
>TRBJ1-3|.|TRBV2|.|12
CASTGDGNTIYF
TGTGCCAGCACCGGGGATGGAAACACCATATATTTT
>TRBJ2-7|.|TRBV2|.|11
CASQVAYEQYF
TGTGCCAGCCAGGTTGCCTACGAGCAGTACTTC
>TRBJ1-1|.|TRBV7-9|.|14
CASSPRQASTEAFF
TGTGCCAGCAGCCCCCGACAGGCGAGCACTGAAGCTTTCTTT
>TRBJ2-3|.|TRBV7-3|TRBD2|16
CASSPTLAGDRDTQYF
TGTGCCAGCAGCCCGACTTTAGCGGGAGATAGAGATACGCAGTATTTT
>TRBJ2-2|once|TRBV13|TRBD2|20
CASSFPISSTGGPNTGELFF
TGTGCCAGCAGCTTTCCAATTTCTTCTACGGGAGGCCCCAACACCGGGGAGCTGTTTTTT
>TRBJ2-7|.|TRBV30|.|13
CAWSPQGGYEQYF
TGTGCCTGGAGTCCGCAGGGAGGCTACGAGCAGTACTTC
>TRBJ2-7|.|TRBV7-2|.|15
CASSSYSLGYYEQYF
TGTGCCAGCAGCTCCTACAGCCTCGGTTACTACGAGCAGTACTTC
>TRBJ1-1|.|TRBV5-1|.|14
CASNRQASNTEAFF
TGCGCCAGCAACCGACAGGCCTCGAACACTGAAGCTTTCTTT
>TRBJ1-5|once|TRBV18|TRBD1|14
CASSLGQGDQPQHF
TGTGCCAGCTCACTTGGACAGGGGGATCAGCCCCAGCATTTT
>TRBJ1-5|.|TRBV10-1|TRBD1|13
CASSEEGAEPQHF
TGCGCCAGCAGTGAAGAGGGGGCAGAGCCCCAGCATTTT
>TRBJ1-2|.|TRBV23-1|.|15
CASSQSRGLDYGYTF
TGCGCCAGCAGTCAATCTCGGGGGTTGGACTATGGCTACACCTTC
>TRBJ2-2|.|TRBV5-4|.|15
CASSLASGNTGELFF
TGTGCCAGCAGCTTGGCCTCAGGGAACACCGGGGAGCTGTTTTTT
>TRBJ1-1|once|TRBV29-1|TRBD1|13
CSVEGQTNTEAFF
TGCAGCGTCGAGGGACAGACAAACACTGAAGCTTTCTTT
>TRBJ1-4|.|TRBV4-2|.|18
CASSQEGGIRGHNEKLFF
TGTGCCAGCAGCCAAGAAGGGGGTATCAGGGGTCATAATGAAAAACTGTTTTTT
>TRBJ1-1|few|TRBV6-1|.|12
CASSNRQLEAFF
TGTGCCAGCAGTAACCGACAGCTTGAAGCTTTCTTT
>TRBJ1-1|.|TRBV7-9|.|12
CSSSFTGREAFF
TGTTCCAGCAGCTTTACAGGCCGGGAAGCTTTCTTT
>TRBJ2-7|.|TRBV18|.|15
CASSPPAGDPYEQYF
TGTGCCAGCTCACCACCGGCCGGGGATCCCTACGAGCAGTACTTC
>TRBJ2-1|.|TRBV2|.|15
CASSPTGGREYEQFF
TGTGCCAGCAGCCCAACCGGGGGTCGGGAGTATGAGCAGTTCTTC
>TRBJ1-5|.|TRBV5-5|.|14
CASSLDRYNQPQHF
TGTGCCAGCAGCTTGGACAGATACAATCAGCCCCAGCATTTT
>TRBJ1-1|.|TRBV5-1|.|14
CASSPMSGNTEAFF
TGCGCCAGCAGCCCTATGTCGGGGAACACTGAAGCTTTCTTT
>TRBJ1-1|.|TRBV6-4|TRBD1|14
CASRPTGDYTEAFF
TGTGCCAGCAGACCGACAGGGGATTACACTGAAGCTTTCTTT
>TRBJ1-1|once|TRBV7-9|.|17
CASSLARVLGSGTEAFF
TGTGCCAGCAGCTTAGCCAGGGTATTAGGATCTGGCACTGAAGCTTTCTTT
>TRBJ2-7|.|TRBV5-1|TRBD1|15
CASSLVPGGMDEQYF
TGCGCCAGCAGCTTGGTCCCAGGGGGTATGGACGAGCAGTACTTC
>TRBJ2-1|.|TRBV7-9|.|14
CASSLGSRGGEQFF
TGTGCCAGCAGCTTAGGTTCTCGGGGAGGAGAGCAGTTCTTC
>TRBJ2-7|.|TRBV4-1|.|18
CASSLPLRGPSLTGEQYF
TGCGCCAGCAGCCTCCCACTAAGAGGGCCCTCCTTAACGGGGGAGCAGTACTTC
>TRBJ2-3|.|TRBV7-9|TRBD1|14
CASSPITGEDTQYF
TGTGCCAGCAGCCCGATTACAGGGGAAGATACGCAGTATTTT